The T cell receptor beta chain under discussion was sequenced for a study of CXCR3-negative and CXCR3-positive naive CD8 T cells. Turning to this clonotype: Its matching antigen is unknown.

Study-level results: PBMCs showed partially decreased CXCR3 expression after cryopreservation, and most assays used fresh PBMCs. CXCR3-positive naive cells had TRB CDR3s that were more hydrophobic than CXCR3-negative naive cells had.

Each TRB cDNA library was prepared by 5' RACE (with UMI labels). TCRdb re-analyzed the 5' RACE reads; it lists each CDR3 protein once, without DNA. The specimen's table records some 120,000 distinct CDR3 sequences. Source material: naive CXCR3+ CD8+ T cells from blood. Specified subset: CD45RO-CCR7+CD27+CD95- naive CD8+ T cells expressing CXCR3 (TNR3+). This clonotype originated in a human donor in good health. Some clones in this sample may be carry-over from other donors' samples.

The CDR3 reads CASSLMSNQPQHF. V is TRBV6-1 and J is TRBJ1-5. Germline CDR1 is MNHNS and CDR2 is SASEGT. The CDR3 spans 13 residues.